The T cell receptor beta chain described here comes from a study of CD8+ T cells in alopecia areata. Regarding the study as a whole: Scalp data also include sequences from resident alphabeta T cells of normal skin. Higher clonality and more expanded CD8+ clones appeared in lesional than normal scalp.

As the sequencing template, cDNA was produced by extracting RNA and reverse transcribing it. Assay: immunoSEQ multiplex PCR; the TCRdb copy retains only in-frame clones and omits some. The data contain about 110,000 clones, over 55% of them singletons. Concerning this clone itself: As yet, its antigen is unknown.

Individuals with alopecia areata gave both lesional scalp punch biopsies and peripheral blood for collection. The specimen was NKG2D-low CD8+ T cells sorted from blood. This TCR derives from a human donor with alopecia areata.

The CDR3 here is CASMGQGASNEKLFF. The CDR3 region has the DNA TGCGCCAGCATGGGACAGGGGGCCTCAAATGAAAAACTGTTTTTT. This chain joins TRBV5-1 and TRBJ1-4; 12 bases line up with TRBD1. Trimming took 6 bases from V and 5 from J; bases not matched to a gene: 5. The CDR3 spans 15 residues. Looked up from germline, CDR1 is SGHRS and CDR2 is YFSETQ.